The 20 T cell receptor beta chains presented below share a single source sample, sequenced in a study of radiation and T cells in renal cell carcinoma. Stated treatment: 15 Gy SBRT to primary tumor, nephrectomy 4 weeks later. The protocol was immunoSEQ multiplex PCR, while the TCRdb copy is restricted to in-frame clones and leaves out a portion. The sample shows about 20,000 clones, 47% of them seen only once. Here the sequenced sample was tumor tissue, taken from a patient whose treatment included radiotherapy and nephrectomy. The receptors were gathered from a woman in her fifties or sixties with renal cell carcinoma.

The rearrangement joins TRBV7-9 to TRBJ1-6; possible D gene TRBD1, 5 bases. This CDR3 comprises 14 residues. Germline lookup yields CDR1 SEHNR and CDR2 FQNEAQ (reference sequence). Trimming shortened V by 1 base and J by 5 bases, and 6 bases separated the two germline ends. This chain's CDR3 is CASSLGGDNSPLHF. The CDR3 bases are TGTGCCAGCAGCTTAGGGGGCGATAATTCACCCCTCCACTTT. The full variable domain, with the rest looked up from reference TRBV7-9 and TRBJ1-6, is DTGVSQNPRHKITKRGQNVTFRCDPISEHNRLYWYRQTLGQGPEFLTYFQNEAQLEKSRLLSDRFSAERPKGSFSTLEIQRTEQGDSAMYLCASSLGGDNSPLHFGNGTRLTVT.

J is TRBJ2-5 and V is TRBV5-4; 11 bases align to TRBD2. This CDR3 is 16 amino acids long. Germline-derived CDR1 and CDR2 are SGHNT and YYREEE (reference sequence). Germline trimming cut 4 bases from V and 2 bases from J; bases unmatched to any gene: 7. CDR3 nucleotide sequence: TGTGCCAGCAGCCGCGCGACTAGCGGGGCTCAAGAGACCCAGTACTTC. It yields the protein CASSRATSGAQETQYF.

This chain links TRBV13 with TRBJ2-3; TRBD1 might be the D (7 bases). The germline V gene encodes CDR1 PRHDT and CDR2 FYEKMQ (reference sequence). V was pared by 4 bases and J by 2 bases, with 16 bases between. This CDR3 region has 16 residues. Here the CDR3 DNA reads TGTGCCAGCAGCTCCGCAGGGGGGATTTCCACAGATACGCAGTATTTT. As protein: CASSSAGGISTDTQYF. Supplemented by reference TRBV13 and TRBJ2-3, the full variable domain reads AAGVIQSPRHLIKEKRETATLKCYPIPRHDTVYWYQQGPGQDPQFLISFYEKMQSDKGSIPDRFSAQQFSDYHSELNMSSLELGDSALYFCASSSAGGISTDTQYFGPGTRLTVL.

The rearrangement uses TRBV2 and TRBJ1-6; D unclear. The CDR3 loop spans 15 amino acids. The V end was cut by 5 bases, the J end by 6 bases, with 14 bases between. Germline V gene data show CDR1 as SNHLY and CDR2 as FYNNEI. The CDR3 loop reads CASSRRAELNSPLHF. The DNA for the CDR3 is TGTGCCAGCAGTCGGAGGGCCGAACTTAATTCACCCCTCCACTTT.

The chain combines TRBV5-6 with TRBJ2-2, with D uncertain. CDR3 length: 15 amino acids. Trimming took off 4 bases at V and 4 bases at J, with 14 bases between the two ends. CDR1 and CDR2 from the germline V gene are SGHDT and YYEEEE. CDR3 residues: CASSRGEEPTGELFF. The DNA of the CDR3 is TGTGCCAGCAGCCGAGGAGAGGAGCCCACCGGGGAGCTGTTTTTT.

The V and J genes are TRBV19 and TRBJ1-4, with D hard to call. Germline assignment: CDR1 LNHDA and CDR2 SQIVND (reference sequence). V dropped 6 bases and J dropped 4 bases, with 9 bases sitting between them. The length of the CDR3 is 13 residues. The CDR3 region is CASRSGDNEKLFF. The CDR3, as DNA: TGTGCCAGTAGATCGGGCGATAATGAAAAACTGTTTTTT.

The chain couples TRBV7-9 to TRBJ2-7, with D perhaps matching TRBD1 (5 bases). CDR1 is SEHNR and CDR2 is FQNEAQ in the germline V gene (reference sequence). With 8 bases removed from V and 3 bases from J, the gap between germline ends came to 17 bases. The CDR3 runs 14 residues. CDR3 in amino acids: CASATTGHLYEQYF. The CDR3 DNA reads as TGTGCCAGCGCCACAACAGGTCATCTCTACGAGCAGTACTTC.

The chain employs TRBV6-6 and TRBJ2-3, with D possibly TRBD1 on 5 matching bases. This CDR3 contains 15 residues. V gave up 6 bases and J gave up 2 bases, with 15 bases separating them. Germline CDR1 and CDR2: MNHNY and SVGAGI (reference sequence). This CDR3 is CASSRTGAITDTQYF. CDR3 DNA sequence: TGTGCCAGCAGCCGAACTGGGGCCATCACAGATACGCAGTATTTT.

This chain joins TRBV9 and TRBJ2-1; D is tentatively TRBD1 or TRBD2 (5 bases each). Germline V gene data show CDR1 as SGDLS and CDR2 as YYNGEE. V was cut by 0 bases and J by 7 bases, with 17 bases left in between. CDR3 length equals 16 residues. CDR3 sequence: CASSVVPGTIGNEQFF. The CDR3 nucleotides are TGTGCCAGCAGCGTAGTGCCAGGGACCATTGGGAATGAGCAGTTCTTC. Looking up the rest from reference TRBV9 and TRBJ2-1 gives the full variable domain: DSGVTQTPKHLITATGQRVTLRCSPRSGDLSVYWYQQSLDQGLQFLIQYYNGEERAKGNILERFSAQQFPDLHSELNLSSLELGDSALYFCASSVVPGTIGNEQFFGPGTRLTVL.

The chain joins TRBV2 to TRBJ1-6, with TRBD1 matching 7 bases. The J segment lost 0 bases and the V segment lost 3 bases, leaving 8 bases of the junction unmatched. The germline V gene has CDR1 SNHLY and CDR2 FYNNEI. The CDR3 consists of 18 residues. Here the CDR3 reads CASSDLKTGYSYNSPLHF. As DNA, the CDR3 is TGTGCCAGCAGTGACCTGAAGACAGGGTACTCCTATAATTCACCCCTCCACTTT.

This chain connects TRBV7-2 to TRBJ1-3; D unresolved. The V and J ends lost 4 bases and 1 base respectively, with 14 bases between them. This CDR3 region has 16 residues. CDR1 and CDR2 (germline): SGHTA, FQGNSA. Here the CDR3 DNA reads TGTGCCAGCAGCTCGAAGGGTCAGTCTTCTGGAAACACCATATATTTT. This sequence encodes CASSSKGQSSGNTIYF.

This clone was seen more than once but under ten times. The gene calls are TRBV30 and TRBJ1-1; the match to TRBD1 covers 7 bases. This CDR3 has 11 amino acids. CDR1 is GTSNPN and CDR2 is SVGIG in the germline V gene (reference sequence). CDR3 sequence (DNA): TGTGCAACAGGGGAGAACACTGAAGCTTTCTTT. Encoded protein: CATGENTEAFF.

The genes are TRBV9 and TRBJ2-7; TRBD2 matches at 9 bases. CDR1 is SGDLS and CDR2 is YYNGEE in the germline V gene. The CDR3 length is 15 residues. V shed 0 bases and J 7 bases; nucleotides not matched to a gene: 8. This CDR3 is CASSVEASGAGEQYF. CDR3 coding DNA: TGTGCCAGCAGCGTAGAGGCTAGCGGGGCCGGGGAGCAGTACTTC.

This clone turned up a few times. V usage is TRBV19 and J usage is TRBJ2-6; 7 bases match TRBD1. The V segment lost 10 bases and the J segment 0 bases; nucleotides outside the gene matches: 6. The CDR3 covers 15 residues. Germline CDR1 is LNHDA and CDR2 is SQIVND (reference sequence). In DNA, the CDR3 is TGTGCCACCCGACAGGGTGTCTCTGGGGCCAACGTCCTGACTTTC. Translating gives CATRQGVSGANVLTF.

This chain connects TRBV10-3 to TRBJ2-7; D is ambiguous. CDR1 and CDR2 from the germline V gene are ENHRY and SYGVKD. V was pared by 2 bases and J by 4 bases, with 12 bases between. CDR3 size: 14 residues. The CDR3 reads CAISEPWSGYEQYF. In nucleotides, the CDR3 is TGTGCCATCAGTGAGCCTTGGTCCGGGTACGAGCAGTACTTC.

The J gene is TRBJ2-1, the V gene TRBV15; maybe TRBD2 (5 bases). The V and J ends lost 3 bases and 2 bases respectively, with 11 bases between them. Germline V gene data show CDR1 as LNHNV and CDR2 as YYDKDF (reference sequence). The CDR3 is made up of 15 amino acids. In DNA form, the CDR3 reads TGTGCCACCAGCAGTGCGGGTCCCCCCTACAATGAGCAGTTCTTC. Its translation: CATSSAGPPYNEQFF.

Details on this clone: Germline and junction disagree at one end, which may indicate a read error. The chain links TRBV7-7 to TRBJ2-5; 15 positions match TRBD2. The CDR3 length is 15 residues. Germline V gene sequence: CDR1 SSHAT, CDR2 FNYEAQ (reference sequence). CDR3 DNA: TGTGCTAGCAGCTTGGGGACTAGCGGGAGGGAGACCCAGTACTTC. It specifies CASSLGTSGRETQYF.

This clone was observed once. The V gene is TRBV6-5, the J gene TRBJ1-1; D not certain. There are 14 residues in the CDR3. Germline V gene sequence: CDR1 MNHEY, CDR2 SVGAGI. Trimming cost V 0 bases and J 2 bases, with 7 bases left between them. CDR3 region: CASSYSRTNTEAFF. CDR3 coding DNA: TGTGCCAGCAGTTACTCGCGGACTAACACTGAAGCTTTCTTT.

The chain couples TRBV7-6 to TRBJ2-3, with a possible D match to TRBD2 (5 bases). V lost 2 bases and J lost 1, with 10 bases in between. This CDR3 has 15 amino acids. Germline V gene data show CDR1 as SGHVS and CDR2 as FNYEAQ. In DNA, the CDR3 is TGTGCCAGCAGCTTAATCTACGGGGGCACAGATACGCAGTATTTT. Its translation: CASSLIYGGTDTQYF. The whole variable domain, remainder taken from reference TRBV7-6 and TRBJ2-3, is GAGVSQSPRYKVTKRGQDVALRCDPISGHVSLYWYRQALGQGPEFLTYFNYEAQQDKSGLPNDRFSAERPEGSISTLTIQRTEQRDSAMYRCASSLIYGGTDTQYFGPGTRLTVL.

This clone has more than one count but fewer than ten. The rearrangement uses TRBV4-3 and TRBJ1-3; a possible D gene is TRBD1 (5 bases). Germline CDR1 LGHNA, CDR2 YSLEER. The CDR3 is 17 amino acids. Trimming took 0 bases from V and 0 from J, leaving 12 bases between them. The DNA of the CDR3 is TGCGCCAGCAGCCAAGATCGGGGCGGGAGCTCTGGAAACACCATATATTTT. It translates to CASSQDRGGSSGNTIYF.